These 21 T cell receptor beta chains were all obtained from the same sample, sequenced in a study of blood T cell repertoires in COVID-19. Sequencing was performed with immunoSEQ multiplex PCR; in TCRdb, only in-frame clones are kept and a portion is missing. The table includes some 110,000 clones, 70% to 85% detected once. Sequenced input: peripheral blood. Receptors were obtained from a man in his fifties with acute or convalescent COVID-19.

The rearrangement joins TRBV2 to TRBJ1-1; 9 nucleotides align to TRBD1. After removal of 6 bases from V and 6 bases from J, the junction contained 17 bases not matched to a gene. The CDR3 totals 17 residues. The germline CDR1 and CDR2 sequences are SNHLY and FYNNEI. CDR3 protein: CASSAGQGSEGYPEAFF. CDR3 coding DNA: TGTGCCAGCAGCGCGGGACAGGGAAGCGAGGGGTACCCTGAAGCTTTCTTT. Supplemented by reference TRBV2 and TRBJ1-1, the full variable domain reads EPEVTQTPSHQVTQMGQEVILRCVPISNHLYFYWYRQILGQKVEFLVSFYNNEISEKSEIFDDQFSVERPDGSNFTLKIRSTKLEDSAMYFCASSAGQGSEGYPEAFFGQGTRLTVV.

The chain combines TRBV5-1 with TRBJ2-6; 7 bases agree with TRBD1. Germline trimming cut 4 bases from V and 4 bases from J; bases unmatched to any gene: 5. The CDR3 has 15 amino acids. The germline V gene encodes CDR1 SGHRS and CDR2 YFSETQ. The CDR3 reads CASSVTGAGANVLTF. The CDR3 DNA is TGCGCCAGCAGCGTCACAGGGGCCGGGGCCAACGTCCTGACTTTC.

The chain joins TRBV7-2 to TRBJ2-5; 11 nucleotides align to TRBD1. CDR1 SGHTA and CDR2 FQGNSA come from the germline V gene. CDR3 size: 16 residues. V dropped 0 bases and J dropped 5; count of bases not matched to a gene: 5. The CDR3 DNA is TGTGCCAGCAGCTTAGCGGGACAGGGGGTTGGTGAGACCCAGTACTTC. Encoded protein: CASSLAGQGVGETQYF.

This rearrangement joins TRBV6-1 to TRBJ2-5; 14 positions match TRBD2. The CDR3 runs to 18 residues. Germline assignment: CDR1 MNHNS and CDR2 SASEGT. After removal of 4 bases from V and 2 bases from J, the junction contained 9 bases not matched to a gene. CDR3 sequence reads: CASSGRTSGGHLQETQYF. In nucleotides, the CDR3 is TGTGCCAGCAGTGGGCGGACTAGCGGGGGGCACCTACAAGAGACCCAGTACTTC.

The genes are TRBV28 and TRBJ1-1, with a weak D call TRBD1 (5 bases). The CDR3 extends over 11 amino acids. Trimming pared 3 bases from V and 8 bases from J, leaving 7 bases between. CDR1 is MDHEN and CDR2 is SYDVKM in the germline V gene. CDR3 amino acids: CASSFGGEAFF. The CDR3 nucleotides are TGTGCCAGCAGTTTTGGGGGGGAAGCTTTCTTT.

In its sample, this clone was seen once. This chain joins TRBV27 and TRBJ2-1; TRBD1 aligns across 8 bases. CDR3 length: 15 residues. The junction had 9 bases not matched to a gene; V was cut back by 6 bases and J by 5 bases. Germline V gene lookup returns CDR1 MNHEY and CDR2 SMNVEV (reference sequence). The CDR3 is CASSRGVRGHNEQFF. As DNA, the CDR3 is TGTGCCAGCAGCCGCGGGGTCAGGGGGCACAATGAGCAGTTCTTC.

The genes are TRBV10-3 and TRBJ1-4; 8 nucleotides match TRBD1. The germline V gene encodes CDR1 ENHRY and CDR2 SYGVKD. Trimming at V came to 8 bases and at J to 11 bases, leaving 7 bases not matched to a gene. The CDR3 totals 12 residues. In nucleotides, the CDR3 is TGTGCCATCGGGGACCACAGGGGGAAACTGTTTTTT. This translates into CAIGDHRGKLFF.

V gene TRBV2 combines with J gene TRBJ1-1; D not certain. V lost 2 bases and J 11 bases, leaving 15 bases between the germline ends. CDR3 length: 13 residues. Germline V CDR1 and CDR2: SNHLY, FYNNEI. CDR3 in DNA: TGTGCCAGCAGTGAAAACGGGGAACGGGAGGCTTTCTTT. This sequence encodes CASSENGEREAFF.

Here the CDR3 reads CASSLAPGFNQPQHF. Written as DNA, the CDR3 is TGTGCCAGCAGCTTGGCACCAGGGTTCAATCAGCCCCAGCATTTT. The V call is TRBV5-5, the J call TRBJ1-5; D may be TRBD1 (5 bases). Germline V gives CDR1 SGHKS, CDR2 YYEKEE (reference sequence). The ends were cut back, 0 bases at V and 3 bases at J, with 10 bases in the middle. The CDR3 consists of 15 residues.

The CDR3 region has the DNA TGTGCCAGCAGCCGGCTACAGGGGAATCAGCCCCAGCATTTT. It yields the protein CASSRLQGNQPQHF. The rearrangement links TRBV27 to TRBJ1-5; TRBD1 agrees at 7 bases. Losses at the gene ends were 6 bases for V and 4 bases for J; bases not matched to a gene: 6. The CDR3 is 14 amino acids. Germline CDR1 MNHEY, CDR2 SMNVEV (reference sequence).

The chain carries TRBV7-9 and TRBJ2-2, with TRBD1 matching 7 bases. CDR1 is SEHNR and CDR2 is FQNEAQ in the germline V gene (reference sequence). Trimming removed 2 bases from V and 2 bases from J; junction bases left unmatched: 5. CDR3 length: 16 amino acids. CDR3 protein: CASSLRQGLNTGELFF. The DNA for the CDR3 is TGTGCCAGCAGCTTACGACAGGGATTAAACACCGGGGAGCTGTTTTTT.

V and J are TRBV29-1 and TRBJ1-1, with D possibly matching TRBD1 (5 bases). V was clipped by 5 bases and J by 4 bases, with 20 bases between them. This CDR3 is built from 15 residues. Germline CDR1 reads SQVTM; CDR2 reads ANQGSEA. The CDR3 DNA is TGCAGCGTTTTTCTTTCCGTGCGGGGGGGCACTGAAGCTTTCTTT. It specifies CSVFLSVRGGTEAFF. Using reference TRBV29-1 and TRBJ1-1 for the parts outside the CDR3, the full variable domain is SAVISQKPSRDICQRGTSLTIQCQVDSQVTMMFWYRQQPGQSLTLIATANQGSEATYESGFVIDKFPISRPNLTFSTLTVSNMSPEDSSIYLCSVFLSVRGGTEAFFGQGTRLTVV.

This clone showed up many times. The chain is built from TRBV5-1 and TRBJ1-5, with 9 bases matching TRBD1. Germline V gene data show CDR1 as SGHRS and CDR2 as YFSETQ. Trimming cost V 0 bases and J 5 bases; bases outside gene matches: 3. This CDR3 has 15 residues. In DNA form, the CDR3 reads TGCGCCAGCAGCTTGGGGGACAGGGTGGATCAGCCCCAGCATTTT. Encoded protein: CASSLGDRVDQPQHF.

The chain links TRBV2 to TRBJ2-7; maybe TRBD1 (5 bases). This CDR3 contains 12 residues. Germline assignment: CDR1 SNHLY and CDR2 FYNNEI. Trimming cost V 7 bases and J 2 bases, with 9 bases left between them. Here the CDR3 DNA reads TGTGCCAGCAAGCAGGGAACCTACGAGCAGTACTTC. The encoded protein is CASKQGTYEQYF.

The table lists this clone with a few counts. One end of the junction does not line up with germline, which may come from a read error. The V and J genes are TRBV7-7 and TRBJ2-2; 7 bases align to TRBD1. The CDR3 runs 16 residues. Germline V lookup: CDR1 SSHAT, CDR2 FNYEAQ (reference sequence). The CDR3 region has the DNA TGTGCTAGCAGCCCCCGACAGGGAACGAACACCGGGGAGCTGTTTTTT. Protein product: CASSPRQGTNTGELFF.

In this sample, this clone turned up many times. The genes are TRBV3-1 (or the pseudogene TRBV3-2) and TRBJ2-1; TRBD2 agrees at 15 bases. The CDR3 has 16 residues. The germline V gene has CDR1 LGHDT and CDR2 YNNKEL (reference sequence). V lost 2 bases to trimming and J lost 8 bases; unmatched junction nucleotides: 4. The CDR3 region is CASSQTGLAGGHEQFF. In DNA, the CDR3 is TGTGCCAGCAGCCAAACAGGACTAGCGGGAGGGCATGAGCAGTTCTTC.

The chain combines TRBV5-1 with TRBJ2-7; TRBD1 agrees at 8 bases. With 4 bases clipped from V and 3 bases from J, the junction kept 6 bases outside the gene matches. The CDR3 has 14 residues. Germline V gene sequence: CDR1 SGHRS, CDR2 YFSETQ. The CDR3 loop is CASSETGQDYEQYF. DNA of the CDR3: TGCGCCAGCAGCGAGACGGGACAGGACTACGAGCAGTACTTC.

V usage is TRBV9 and J usage is TRBJ1-1, with 9 bases fitting TRBD1. The CDR3 length is 16 residues. CDR1 and CDR2 (germline): SGDLS, YYNGEE. V shed 4 bases and J 1 base; nucleotides not matched to a gene: 8. CDR3: CASSPWTGAGNTEAFF. CDR3 coding DNA: TGTGCCAGCAGCCCATGGACAGGGGCGGGGAACACTGAAGCTTTCTTT.

The CDR3 loop reads CASSQEGLSGRISYNEQFF. The CDR3 bases are TGCGCCAGCAGCCAAGAAGGGCTTAGCGGGAGGATCTCCTACAATGAGCAGTTCTTC. The chain links TRBV4-1 to TRBJ2-1, with 10 bases that match TRBD2. The germline V gene encodes CDR1 MGHRA and CDR2 YSYEKL. This CDR3 region has 19 residues. V trimming: 0 bases; J trimming: 0 bases; junction bases outside the gene matches: 8.

The genes are TRBV7-9 and TRBJ2-7; D perhaps matches TRBD2 (7 bases). The CDR3 totals 15 residues. The germline gives CDR1 SEHNR, CDR2 FQNEAQ (reference sequence). V was shortened by 2 bases and J by 3 bases, with 14 bases between the two germline ends. The CDR3 bases are TGTGCCAGCAGCTTAAGTCGGGGGGCGAGCTACGAGCAGTACTTC. Encoded protein: CASSLSRGASYEQYF.

This clone was observed once. V gene TRBV9 combines with J gene TRBJ1-1; D might be TRBD1 (5 bases). The CDR3 extends over 15 amino acids. V lost 3 bases and J lost 3, with 15 bases in between. Germline CDR1 SGDLS, CDR2 YYNGEE. The CDR3 region has the DNA TGTGCCAGCAGCGGAGGGGAGGGAAGGGACACTGAAGCTTTCTTT. It translates to CASSGGEGRDTEAFF.